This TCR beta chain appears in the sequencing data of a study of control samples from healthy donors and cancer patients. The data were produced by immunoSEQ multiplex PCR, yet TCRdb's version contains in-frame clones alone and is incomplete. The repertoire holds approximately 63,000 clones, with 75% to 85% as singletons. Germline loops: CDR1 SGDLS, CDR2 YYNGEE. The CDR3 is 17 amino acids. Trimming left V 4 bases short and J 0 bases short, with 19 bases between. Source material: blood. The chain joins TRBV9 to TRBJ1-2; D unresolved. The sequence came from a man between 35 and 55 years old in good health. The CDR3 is CASSPRQDRIANYGYTF. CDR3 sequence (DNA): TGTGCCAGCAGCCCGCGACAAGACCGAATCGCTAACTATGGCTACACCTTC.